The sequence of this T cell receptor beta chain was determined in a study of blood T cell repertoires in COVID-19. At the level of the study: T cells, B-cell-depleted T cells, or PBMCs supplied cDNA or gDNA.

How the authors handled the data: Using reference gene primer amplification, nucleated cell counts were estimated. Clones were read by immunoSEQ multiplex PCR, and TCRdb kept only the in-frame ones, dropping some. Clonal size and the V and J genes are those of that table, whereas D and trimming came from the DNA. The sample has around 94,000 clones, roughly 80% seen once. There are 14 residues in the CDR3. After removal of 6 bases from V and 7 bases from J, the junction contained 9 bases not matched to a gene. In germline, CDR1 is MNHNY, CDR2 SVGAGI (reference sequence). The source of this sequence is a man in his fifties with acute or convalescent COVID-19. V usage is TRBV6-6 and J usage is TRBJ2-1, with 7 positions matching TRBD1. The sequenced sample was peripheral blood. In DNA, the CDR3 is TGTGCCAGCAGGGGGCAAGAGACAGGGAATGAGCAGTTCTTC. Its protein is CASRGQETGNEQFF.